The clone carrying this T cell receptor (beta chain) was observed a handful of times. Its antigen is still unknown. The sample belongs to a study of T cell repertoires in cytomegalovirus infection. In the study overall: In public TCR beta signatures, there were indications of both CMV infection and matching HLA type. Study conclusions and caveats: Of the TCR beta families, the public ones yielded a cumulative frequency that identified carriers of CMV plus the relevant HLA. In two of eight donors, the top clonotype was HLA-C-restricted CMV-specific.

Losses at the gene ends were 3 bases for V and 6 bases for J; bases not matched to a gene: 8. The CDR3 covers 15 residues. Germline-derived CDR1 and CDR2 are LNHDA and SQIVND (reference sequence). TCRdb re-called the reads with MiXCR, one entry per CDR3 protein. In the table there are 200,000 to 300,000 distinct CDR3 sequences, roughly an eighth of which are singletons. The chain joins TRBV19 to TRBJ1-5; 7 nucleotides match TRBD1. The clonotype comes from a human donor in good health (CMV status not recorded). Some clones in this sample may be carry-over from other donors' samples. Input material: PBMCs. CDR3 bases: TGTGCCAGTAGTATGAGGGAGGGGGCAGGTCAGCCCCAGCATTTT. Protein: CASSMREGAGQPQHF.